This TCR beta chain was recorded in a study of blood T cell repertoires in COVID-19. As for the study in general: The cDNA or gDNA used as material had been derived from T cells, B-cell-depleted T cells, or PBMCs.

Study processing details: Estimation of nucleated cell counts was performed using reference gene primer amplification. The repertoire was sequenced with immunoSEQ multiplex PCR; TCRdb's copy has only in-frame clones and lacks some. That table furnishes V, J and clone size, whereas the DNA furnished D and trimming. The sample yields 150,000 or so clones, about 76% seen once. While infection was still active, Seattle patients were enrolled and then followed longitudinally. This CDR3 comprises 13 residues. The V end was cut by 4 bases, the J end by 2 bases, with 8 bases between. Germline CDR1 and CDR2: MNHEY and SVGAGI.

This receptor was obtained from a woman in her seventies with COVID-19, enrolled during active disease. V is TRBV6-5 and J is TRBJ2-5, with D possibly being TRBD2 (5 bases). The sample consisted of peripheral blood. CDR3 amino acids: CASSSTGQETQYF. The CDR3, as DNA: TGTGCCAGCAGTTCCACGGGGCAAGAGACCCAGTACTTC.